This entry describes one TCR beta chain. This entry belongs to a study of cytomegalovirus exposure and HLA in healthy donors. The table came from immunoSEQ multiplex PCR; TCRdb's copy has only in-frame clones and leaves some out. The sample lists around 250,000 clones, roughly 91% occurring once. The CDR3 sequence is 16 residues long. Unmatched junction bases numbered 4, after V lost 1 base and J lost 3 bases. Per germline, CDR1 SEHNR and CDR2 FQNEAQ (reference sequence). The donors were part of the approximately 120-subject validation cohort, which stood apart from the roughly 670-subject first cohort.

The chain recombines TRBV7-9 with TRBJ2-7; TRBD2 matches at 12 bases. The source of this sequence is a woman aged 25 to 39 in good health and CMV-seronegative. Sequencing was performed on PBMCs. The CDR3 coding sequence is TGTGCCAGCAGCTTAGGACTAGCGGGAGAAAGCTACGAGCAGTACTTC. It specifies CASSLGLAGESYEQYF.